Presented here are 20 T cell receptor beta chains from one specimen sequenced in a study of blood T cell repertoires in COVID-19. Data came from immunoSEQ multiplex PCR; TCRdb stores just in-frame clones and leaves some out. The sample carries around 210,000 clones, approximately 80% recorded once. Material for sequencing was peripheral blood. The receptors shown here come from a human donor in a cohort sampled during active COVID-19.

The chain recombines TRBV6-6 with TRBJ2-7, with TRBD2 matching 7 bases. Trimming took 5 bases from V and 1 from J; bases not matched to a gene: 5. CDR3 length: 14 amino acids. The germline gives CDR1 MNHNY, CDR2 SVGAGI (reference sequence). The CDR3 loop is CASSQGLLSYEQYF. CDR3 coding DNA: TGTGCCAGCAGTCAGGGACTACTATCCTACGAGCAGTACTTC.

V and J are TRBV5-4 and TRBJ1-4; 8 bases are a match to TRBD1. The CDR3 runs 15 residues. V was pared by 4 bases and J by 7 bases, with 9 bases of the junction left unmatched. CDR1 is SGHNT and CDR2 is YYREEE in the germline V gene (reference sequence). The CDR3 nucleotides read TGTGCCAGCAGCCTCCGGACAGGGAGGACTGAAAAACTGTTTTTT. Protein: CASSLRTGRTEKLFF.

The chain is built from TRBV7-2 and TRBJ2-7, with TRBD2 matching 11 bases. With 3 bases clipped from V and 7 bases from J, the junction kept 8 bases outside the gene matches. The CDR3 has 15 amino acids. Germline V gives CDR1 SGHTA, CDR2 FQGNSA. The CDR3 is CASSFVTSGSKEQYF. CDR3 DNA: TGTGCCAGCAGCTTTGTTACTAGCGGGAGTAAGGAGCAGTACTTC.

This chain joins TRBV19 and TRBJ2-1; maybe TRBD1 (6 bases). Germline values: CDR1 LNHDA, CDR2 SQIVND (reference sequence). The CDR3 length is 13 residues. With 5 bases removed from V and 2 bases from J, the gap between germline ends came to 7 bases. CDR3 protein: CASSDRTYNEQFF. CDR3 sequence (DNA): TGTGCCAGTAGTGACAGGACCTACAATGAGCAGTTCTTC.

Written as DNA, the CDR3 is TGTGCCAGCAGAACTGAGCGGGAGCGTCGGGATACGCAGTATTTT. This encodes CASRTERERRDTQYF. The chain couples TRBV2 to TRBJ2-3; 8 nucleotides match TRBD2. The V gene end was trimmed by 6 bases and the J gene end by 6 bases; junction bases not matched to a gene: 11. The CDR3 contains 15 residues. Germline V gene lookup returns CDR1 SNHLY and CDR2 FYNNEI.

The J gene is TRBJ1-3, the V gene TRBV5-1; 7 nucleotides agree with TRBD1. The CDR3 length is 17 residues. Germline loops: CDR1 SGHRS, CDR2 YFSETQ. V shed 0 bases and J 0 bases; nucleotides not matched to a gene: 6. CDR3 amino acids: CASSLVLQGFSGNTIYF. Here the CDR3 DNA reads TGCGCCAGCAGCTTGGTCCTACAGGGGTTCTCTGGAAACACCATATATTTT.

This chain uses TRBV27 with TRBJ2-5; possibly TRBD2 for D (6 bases). The CDR3 is made up of 12 amino acids. Germline V lookup: CDR1 MNHEY, CDR2 SMNVEV (reference sequence). V was pared by 6 bases and J by 4 bases, with 9 bases between. The CDR3 DNA is TGTGCCAGCAGGGGGACTCTAGAGACCCAGTACTTC. As protein: CASRGTLETQYF.

The chain combines TRBV28 with TRBJ2-1; 10 bases fit TRBD2. Per germline, CDR1 MDHEN and CDR2 SYDVKM. The CDR3 consists of 15 residues. V gave up 3 bases and J gave up 5 bases; unmatched junction bases: 4. CDR3 bases: TGTGCCAGCAGTTTTTACCTAGCGGGAGACAATGAGCAGTTCTTC. It is translated as CASSFYLAGDNEQFF.

The rearrangement joins TRBV19 to TRBJ2-7; 7 positions match TRBD1. Germline assignment: CDR1 LNHDA and CDR2 SQIVND (reference sequence). The CDR3 loop spans 12 amino acids. V was pared by 7 bases and J by 5 bases, with 5 bases of the junction left unmatched. CDR3 coding DNA: TGTGCCAGTACCGACAGGGTCCACGAGCAGTACTTC. This encodes CASTDRVHEQYF.

The rearrangement links TRBV18 to TRBJ2-4; D is unclear. The CDR3 runs to 13 residues. Trimming stripped 1 base from V and 2 bases from J, with 3 bases between. Germline CDR1 is KGHSH and CDR2 is LQKENI. The CDR3 nucleotides read TGTGCCAGCTCACCACGTACCAAAAACATTCAGTACTTC. This sequence encodes CASSPRTKNIQYF.

This clone was seen just once. CDR3: CASSFAGTGLYEQYF. The CDR3 region has the DNA TGTGCCAGCAGTTTCGCGGGGACAGGGCTCTACGAGCAGTACTTC. The chain links TRBV27 to TRBJ2-7; 9 bases agree with TRBD1. Looked up from germline, CDR1 is MNHEY and CDR2 is SMNVEV (reference sequence). The V segment lost 3 bases and the J segment 3 bases; nucleotides outside the gene matches: 6. The CDR3 loop spans 15 amino acids.

The V gene is TRBV28, the J gene TRBJ1-2; 8 nucleotides align to TRBD1. From germline, CDR1 is MDHEN and CDR2 SYDVKM. J gave up 3 bases and V 6 bases, and 6 bases lay outside the gene matches. The length of the CDR3 is 14 residues. The chain's CDR3 is CASRIDRGDYGYTF. DNA for the CDR3: TGTGCCAGCAGGATAGACAGGGGCGACTATGGCTACACCTTC.

This clone was seen a single time. V gene TRBV5-1 combines with J gene TRBJ1-6; D is uncertain. The V and J ends lost 2 bases and 0 bases respectively, with 9 bases between them. Germline CDR1 is SGHRS and CDR2 is YFSETQ. This CDR3 is built from 16 residues. The CDR3 nucleotides are TGCGCCAGCAGCTTCGGGGAGAGCTCCTATAATTCACCCCTCCACTTT. This sequence encodes CASSFGESSYNSPLHF.

The gene calls are TRBV28 and TRBJ2-7, with TRBD1 matching over 10 bases. Germline CDR1 is MDHEN and CDR2 is SYDVKM. The J segment lost 2 bases and the V segment lost 1 base, leaving 8 bases of the junction unmatched. The CDR3 is 17 residues long. Written as DNA, the CDR3 is TGTGCCAGCAGTTTATCTCTGCGGGACAGGGGAACCTACGAGCAGTACTTC. As protein: CASSLSLRDRGTYEQYF.

The J gene is TRBJ2-7, the V gene TRBV7-8, with TRBD2 matching 7 bases. The CDR3 runs to 13 residues. J gave up 7 bases and V 5 bases, and 8 bases lay outside the gene matches. Germline V gene lookup returns CDR1 SGHVS and CDR2 FQNEAQ. CDR3 in amino acids: CASSREATLEQYF. DNA of the CDR3: TGTGCCAGCAGCCGGGAGGCTACTTTGGAGCAGTACTTC.

The chain is built from TRBV5-5 and TRBJ1-4; maybe TRBD1 (6 bases). The CDR3 totals 16 residues. From germline, CDR1 is SGHKS and CDR2 YYEKEE (reference sequence). V gave up 2 bases and J gave up 2 bases, with 13 bases separating them. CDR3 protein: CASSFTNRATNEKLFF. CDR3 nucleotides: TGTGCCAGCAGCTTCACTAACAGGGCGACTAATGAAAAACTGTTTTTT.

The gene calls are TRBV5-5 and TRBJ2-7, with 8 positions matching TRBD2. The length of the CDR3 is 17 residues. With 4 bases clipped from V and 4 bases from J, the junction kept 16 bases outside the gene matches. Germline CDR1 and CDR2: SGHKS and YYEKEE (reference sequence). The CDR3 protein is CASSPLSGGILKYEQYF. The CDR3 DNA sequence: TGTGCCAGCAGCCCCCTCTCGGGGGGGATATTAAAATACGAGCAGTACTTC.

V usage is TRBV28 and J usage is TRBJ2-1, with D maybe TRBD2 (6 bases). With 5 bases removed from V and 1 base from J, the gap between germline ends came to 27 bases. In germline, CDR1 is MDHEN, CDR2 SYDVKM. There are 20 residues in the CDR3. This CDR3 is CASSPALIRSWRESYNEQFF. The CDR3 nucleotides are TGTGCCAGCAGTCCCGCCCTAATTCGAAGTTGGAGGGAGTCCTACAATGAGCAGTTCTTC.

The V call is TRBV2, the J call TRBJ2-5; 7 nucleotides line up with TRBD1. V trimming: 7 bases; J trimming: 2 bases; junction bases outside the gene matches: 10. Germline V gene lookup returns CDR1 SNHLY and CDR2 FYNNEI. The CDR3 length is 15 residues. CDR3 DNA sequence: TGTGCCAGCACCCCCTGGGACAGCCGTCAAGAGACCCAGTACTTC. This sequence encodes CASTPWDSRQETQYF.

This sequence joins TRBV30 and TRBJ1-2; 12 bases line up with TRBD1. Unmatched junction bases numbered 7, after V lost 4 bases and J lost 7 bases. The germline V gene encodes CDR1 GTSNPN and CDR2 SVGIG (reference sequence). This CDR3 contains 14 residues. Here the CDR3 DNA reads TGTGCCTGGAACCCGGGACAGGGGGCATCTGGCTACACCTTC. It codes for CAWNPGQGASGYTF.